The 12 T cell receptor beta chains below come from one sample, sequenced in a study of blood T cells in healthy people across ages. Then a second PCR, running about 7 to 11 cycles, was carried out with a sample-barcoded 5' primer and a J-beta primer mix. MiXCR, applied by TCRdb to the 5' RACE reads, yields one record per CDR3 protein. The sample includes 1.4 million or so distinct CDR3 sequences, 40% to 45% seen only once; the top ten take about 4%. The sequenced sample was blood. Receptor source: a woman under 30 in good health.

The CDR3 sequence: CASTGQDGGELFF. Here the CDR3 DNA reads TGCGCCAGTACGGGACAGGACGGCGGGGAGCTGTTTTTT. This rearrangement joins TRBV5-1 to TRBJ2-2, with 8 nucleotides matching TRBD1. This CDR3 spans 13 amino acids. Unmatched junction bases numbered 7, after V lost 8 bases and J lost 7 bases. CDR1 is SGHRS, CDR2 YFSETQ, per germline.

The DNA for the CDR3 is TGTGCCAGCAGTGCCTCCTATGGCTACACCTTC. Its translation: CASSASYGYTF. The chain carries TRBV6-1 and TRBJ1-2; D is unresolved. Germline V gene sequence: CDR1 MNHNS, CDR2 SASEGT. Trimming cost V 4 bases and J 4 bases, with 4 bases left between them. The CDR3 is made up of 11 amino acids.

The chain carries TRBV6-6 and TRBJ2-7; 8 nucleotides match TRBD2. The germline gives CDR1 MNHNY, CDR2 SVGAGI (reference sequence). The CDR3 has 15 amino acids. V dropped 6 bases and J dropped 0; count of bases not matched to a gene: 7. DNA for the CDR3: TGTGCCAGCAGGCCTCGTAGCGGGATCTCCTACGAGCAGTACTTC. It specifies CASRPRSGISYEQYF.

V gene TRBV10-3 combines with J gene TRBJ2-1, with 9 bases lining up with TRBD1. This CDR3 has 14 amino acids. J was trimmed by 7 bases and V by 8 bases; bases with no gene match: 9. Germline V gene data show CDR1 as ENHRY and CDR2 as SYGVKD. The chain's CDR3 is CAIGGQGKNNEQFF. CDR3 coding DNA: TGTGCCATCGGGGGACAGGGTAAGAATAATGAGCAGTTCTTC.

Only a few counts were recorded for this clonotype. The chain is built from TRBV7-2 and TRBJ2-3; D might be TRBD2 (5 bases). Germline V gene data show CDR1 as SGHTA and CDR2 as FQGNSA. Trimming left V 0 bases short and J 0 bases short, with 10 bases between. The CDR3 is made up of 16 amino acids. The CDR3 region is CASSLAAGESTDTQYF. For the CDR3, the DNA is TGTGCCAGCAGCTTAGCTGCCGGGGAGAGCACAGATACGCAGTATTTT.

This chain uses TRBV20-1 with TRBJ1-1, with 8 bases lining up with TRBD1. CDR3 size: 14 residues. Trimming cost V 1 base and J 3 bases; bases outside gene matches: 4. Looked up from germline, CDR1 is DFQATT and CDR2 is SNEGSKA (reference sequence). In DNA, the CDR3 is TGCAGTGCTAGAGGAGACAGGGGCTACACTGAAGCTTTCTTT. The encoded protein is CSARGDRGYTEAFF.

The V gene is TRBV20-1, the J gene TRBJ2-1; 10 nucleotides line up with TRBD2. This CDR3 is built from 15 residues. Germline V gene lookup returns CDR1 DFQATT and CDR2 SNEGSKA (reference sequence). Trimming at V came to 1 base and at J to 5 bases, leaving 5 bases not matched to a gene. CDR3 coding DNA: TGCAGTGCTAGAGGGACTAGCGGATGGGACAATGAGCAGTTCTTC. It specifies CSARGTSGWDNEQFF.

The table lists this clonotype with a count of one. The CDR3 here is CAISEPNQPEQFF. The CDR3 nucleotides are TGTGCCATCAGTGAGCCCAACCAGCCTGAGCAGTTCTTC. The chain carries TRBV10-3 and TRBJ2-1; D gene ambiguous. Germline V gene data show CDR1 as ENHRY and CDR2 as SYGVKD. V was shortened by 2 bases and J by 9 bases, with 11 bases between the two germline ends. This CDR3 has 13 residues.

Only a few counts were recorded for this clonotype. The genes are TRBV27 and TRBJ2-3, with 13 bases identical to TRBD2. Germline loops: CDR1 MNHEY, CDR2 SMNVEV (reference sequence). With 6 bases clipped from V and 7 bases from J, the junction kept 7 bases outside the gene matches. The CDR3 contains 15 residues. CDR3: CASRLAGGWSYTQYF. CDR3 DNA: TGTGCCAGCAGACTAGCGGGAGGGTGGTCTTATACGCAGTATTTT.

The CDR3 protein is CSAVRLAGSADTQYF. DNA of the CDR3: TGCAGTGCTGTGAGACTAGCGGGGTCCGCAGATACGCAGTATTTT. The chain is built from TRBV20-1 and TRBJ2-3; 11 bases agree with TRBD2. The J segment lost 4 bases and the V segment lost 5 bases, leaving 8 bases of the junction unmatched. CDR1 and CDR2 from the germline V gene are DFQATT and SNEGSKA (reference sequence). This CDR3 comprises 15 residues.

The chain joins TRBV20-1 to TRBJ1-2; D remains unclear. The CDR3 length is 13 residues. Per germline, CDR1 DFQATT and CDR2 SNEGSKA (reference sequence). V dropped 6 bases and J dropped 5 bases, with 16 bases sitting between them. The chain's CDR3 is CSAHSAQNYGYTF. The DNA of the CDR3 is TGCAGTGCCCACAGCGCCCAGAATTATGGCTACACCTTC.

Concerning this clonotype itself: A junction end diverges from the germline sequence, so it may reflect a read error. The V and J genes are TRBV29-1 and TRBJ2-7; the match to TRBD1 covers 7 bases. With the DNA end fitting TRBJ2-5 better, the J assignment may be wrong. The CDR3 extends over 12 amino acids. Looked up from germline, CDR1 is SQVTM and CDR2 is ANQGSEA. The DNA for the CDR3 is TGTAGCGTTGACAGGGCGAGTGAGACCCAGTACTTC. It codes for CSVDRASETQYF.